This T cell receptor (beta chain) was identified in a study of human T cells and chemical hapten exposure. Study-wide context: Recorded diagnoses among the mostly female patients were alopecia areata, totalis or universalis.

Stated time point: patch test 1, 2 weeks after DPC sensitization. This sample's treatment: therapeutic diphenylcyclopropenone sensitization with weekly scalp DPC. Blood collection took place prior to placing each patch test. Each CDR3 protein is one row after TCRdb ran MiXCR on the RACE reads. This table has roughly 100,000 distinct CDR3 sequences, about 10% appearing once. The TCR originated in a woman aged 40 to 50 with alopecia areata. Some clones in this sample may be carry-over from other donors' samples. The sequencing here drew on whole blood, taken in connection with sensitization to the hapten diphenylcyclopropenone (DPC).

The CDR3 nucleotides read TGCAGTGCTAGGCATCCCCCACCCCGGATCCGCGATGAGCAGTTCTTC. Protein sequence: CSARHPPPRIRDEQFF. This chain links TRBV20-1 with TRBJ2-1; D uncertain. This CDR3 is built from 16 residues. Germline V gene data show CDR1 as DFQATT and CDR2 as SNEGSKA (reference sequence). Trimming shortened V by 3 bases and J by 8 bases, and 23 bases separated the two germline ends.